Presented here are 24 T cell receptor beta chains from one specimen sequenced in a study of technical replicates of blood from a few donors. Method: immunoSEQ multiplex PCR; TCRdb's copy keeps in-frame clones and lacks some. The sample has about 81,000 clones, around four fifths seen once. Material for sequencing was PBMCs. The receptors come from a human donor in good health. Some clones in this sample may be carry-over from other donors' samples.

V usage is TRBV6-5 and J usage is TRBJ1-2; D might be TRBD1 (5 bases). The CDR3 totals 16 residues. V lost 2 bases and J lost 1, with 14 bases in between. Germline CDR1 reads MNHEY; CDR2 reads SVGAGI. CDR3 DNA sequence: TGTGCCAGCAGTTACCTTTTCGGGGGAGTTAACTATGGCTACACCTTC. It is translated as CASSYLFGGVNYGYTF.

The gene calls are TRBV2 and TRBJ1-6; 12 bases agree with TRBD1. CDR1 SNHLY and CDR2 FYNNEI come from the germline V gene. With V trimmed by 6 bases and J by 6 bases, 6 bases remained unmatched. The CDR3 runs 16 residues. CDR3 loop: CASRGGTGGINSPLHF. CDR3 coding DNA: TGTGCCAGCAGAGGCGGGACAGGGGGCATTAATTCACCCCTCCACTTT.

The chain employs TRBV4-3 and TRBJ2-7, with D tentatively TRBD2 (6 bases). The CDR3 sequence is 16 residues long. CDR1 is LGHNA and CDR2 is YSLEER in the germline V gene. V dropped 0 bases and J dropped 3 bases, with 15 bases sitting between them. The CDR3 loop is CASSQEFRGTLYEQYF. The CDR3, as DNA: TGCGCCAGCAGCCAAGAGTTCCGGGGGACTCTCTACGAGCAGTACTTC.

The J gene is TRBJ1-3, the V gene TRBV19; D gene unclear. Trimming cost V 0 bases and J 0 bases, with 3 bases left between them. The germline V gene has CDR1 LNHDA and CDR2 SQIVND (reference sequence). The CDR3 is 14 residues long. The CDR3 loop is CASSIDSSGNTIYF. The CDR3 DNA reads as TGTGCCAGTAGTATAGACAGCTCTGGAAACACCATATATTTT.

This clone was detected a few times. This chain joins TRBV2 and TRBJ1-6, with D unclear. V was cut by 7 bases and J by 9 bases, with 13 bases left in between. Germline V gene data show CDR1 as SNHLY and CDR2 as FYNNEI. The CDR3 is made up of 13 amino acids. The CDR3 here is CASTRGVSSPLHF. In DNA, the CDR3 is TGTGCCAGCACCCGCGGAGTTAGTTCACCCCTCCACTTT.

The chain employs TRBV6-1 and TRBJ2-3, with 8 bases that match TRBD2. Germline assignment: CDR1 MNHNS and CDR2 SASEGT. Germline trimming cut 1 base from V and 1 base from J; bases unmatched to any gene: 10. The CDR3 is 18 amino acids. CDR3 protein: CASSEGVAGRPGTDTQYF. The CDR3 DNA follows: TGTGCCAGCAGTGAAGGGGTAGCGGGGCGCCCGGGCACAGATACGCAGTATTTT.

The V and J genes are TRBV5-1 and TRBJ1-2; TRBD1 matches 9 bases. Germline V CDR1 and CDR2: SGHRS, YFSETQ. V lost 2 bases to trimming and J lost 6 bases; unmatched junction nucleotides: 8. This CDR3 spans 15 amino acids. CDR3 amino acids: CASSFQGQGINGYTF. Here the CDR3 DNA reads TGCGCCAGCAGCTTCCAGGGACAGGGAATAAATGGCTACACCTTC.

The rearrangement uses TRBV6-5 and TRBJ2-1; 10 nucleotides align to TRBD2. V dropped 4 bases and J dropped 8; count of bases not matched to a gene: 8. The CDR3 is made up of 15 amino acids. Germline-derived CDR1 and CDR2 are MNHEY and SVGAGI. DNA of the CDR3: TGTGCCAGCAGTTCCTCTAGCGGGGGAGTCGATGAGCAGTTCTTC. Translation gives CASSSSSGGVDEQFF.

This chain connects TRBV21-1 to TRBJ1-5; the table's D call of TRBD1 was not tested on the DNA. TRBV21-1 has pseudogene status. The CDR3 covers 15 residues. CDR3 DNA: TGTGCCAGCAGCCCCCCTGGTCCAGGGTTCCAGCCCCAGCATTTT. This gives the protein CASSPPGPGFQPQHF.

This clone has a single count. The genes are TRBV5-1 and TRBJ1-2; 7 nucleotides line up with TRBD1. The V gene's germline CDR1 is SGHRS and CDR2 YFSETQ. The CDR3 is 16 amino acids. V was clipped by 0 bases and J by 6 bases; unmatched bases: 11. The CDR3 nucleotides are TGCGCCAGCAGCTTGGCCTCCAATCGACAGGGTGATGGCTACACCTTC. Translation gives CASSLASNRQGDGYTF.

The V and J genes are TRBV7-9 and TRBJ2-7; TRBD2 agrees at 7 bases. There are 16 residues in the CDR3. J lost 5 bases, V lost 1 base, and 11 bases had no gene match. Germline assignment: CDR1 SEHNR and CDR2 FQNEAQ (reference sequence). CDR3 nucleotides: TGTGCCAGCAGCTTAGGTGTAGGCCAGGGAGGGAACGAGCAGTACTTC. It codes for CASSLGVGQGGNEQYF.

The chain couples TRBV23-1 to TRBJ1-1; perhaps TRBD1 as D (6 bases). TRBV23-1 belongs to the ORF category, with a function that is uncertain. V was pared by 7 bases and J by 2 bases, with 11 bases between. The CDR3 covers 13 residues. CDR3 region: CASTPGHNTEAFF. The CDR3 nucleotides are TGCGCCAGCACCCCGGGACATAACACTGAAGCTTTCTTT.

The chain has TRBV18 and TRBJ2-7; D is possibly TRBD1 (6 bases). The CDR3 has 16 amino acids. Germline V gene sequence: CDR1 KGHSH, CDR2 LQKENI. Trimming cost V 6 bases and J 0 bases, with 18 bases left between them. The CDR3 DNA reads as TGTGCCAGCTCCCTCAGGACAGATGAGAGCTCCTACGAGCAGTACTTC. Translation gives CASSLRTDESSYEQYF.

V usage is TRBV5-4 and J usage is TRBJ2-5; 9 bases map to TRBD2. The junction had 10 bases not matched to a gene; V was cut back by 5 bases and J by 5 bases. The V gene's germline CDR1 is SGHNT and CDR2 YYREEE (reference sequence). This CDR3 has 15 residues. Here the CDR3 reads CASRGGASGDETQYF. The CDR3 region has the DNA TGTGCCAGCAGGGGGGGGGCTAGCGGGGACGAGACCCAGTACTTC.

This sequence joins TRBV12-2 and TRBJ2-3; the table names TRBD2, a call not compared with the DNA. TRBV12-2 is given as a pseudogene. CDR3 length: 12 amino acids. DNA for the CDR3: TGTGCAAGTCGCTTATCCTTAGATACGCAGTATTTT. Protein: CASRLSLDTQYF.

The rearrangement links TRBV30 to TRBJ2-5, with TRBD2 matching 13 bases. V was pared by 5 bases and J by 5 bases, with 5 bases of the junction left unmatched. The CDR3 sequence is 14 residues long. In germline, CDR1 is GTSNPN, CDR2 SVGIG (reference sequence). The DNA for the CDR3 is TGTGCCTGGGGACTAGCGGGAGCGTGGGAGACCCAGTACTTC. Translation: CAWGLAGAWETQYF.

The V gene is TRBV2, the J gene TRBJ1-3; D possibly corresponds to TRBD1 (6 bases). The CDR3 covers 15 residues. Trimming left V 4 bases short and J 2 bases short, with 12 bases between. Germline V CDR1 and CDR2: SNHLY, FYNNEI. The chain's CDR3 is CASSGGRDTGNTIYF. DNA for the CDR3: TGTGCCAGCAGTGGCGGACGGGACACTGGAAACACCATATATTTT.

This clone was seen only a few times. The chain recombines TRBV5-1 with TRBJ2-2; D call uncertain. Germline V CDR1 and CDR2: SGHRS, YFSETQ. Trimming stripped 4 bases from V and 1 base from J, with 11 bases between. This CDR3 has 15 amino acids. The CDR3 bases are TGCGCCAGCAGCATTGGCCTGATGAACACCGGGGAGCTGTTTTTT. Residues: CASSIGLMNTGELFF.

The chain links TRBV6-1 to TRBJ1-4; no clear D gene. Germline CDR1 MNHNS, CDR2 SASEGT. The V end was cut by 5 bases, the J end by 0 bases, with 10 bases between. The CDR3 spans 15 residues. Here the CDR3 DNA reads TGTGCCAGCAGTCTCCCGGTCACAACTAATGAAAAACTGTTTTTT. Amino acid sequence: CASSLPVTTNEKLFF.

The J gene is TRBJ1-1, the V gene TRBV5-1; 7 bases align to TRBD1. After removal of 3 bases from V and 3 bases from J, the junction contained 5 bases not matched to a gene. The germline CDR1 and CDR2 sequences are SGHRS and YFSETQ. The CDR3 spans 14 residues. In DNA, the CDR3 is TGCGCCAGCAGCTCGGGACAGCTGGACACTGAAGCTTTCTTT. This encodes CASSSGQLDTEAFF. The entire variable domain, with the rest obtained from reference TRBV5-1 and TRBJ1-1, is as follows: KAGVTQTPRYLIKTRGQQVTLSCSPISGHRSVSWYQQTPGQGLQFLFEYFSETQRNKGNFPGRFSGRQFSNSRSEMNVSTLELGDSALYLCASSSGQLDTEAFFGQGTRLTVV.

This CDR3 is CASRPTGFNGYTF. CDR3 nucleotides: TGCGCCAGCAGGCCCACAGGGTTCAATGGCTACACCTTC. The V call is TRBV5-1, the J call TRBJ1-2; weak D call: TRBD1 (6 bases). Germline assignment: CDR1 SGHRS and CDR2 YFSETQ. CDR3 length equals 13 residues. V was pared by 5 bases and J by 6 bases, with 14 bases between.

The chain recombines TRBV6-5 with TRBJ2-7; D is undetermined. This CDR3 has 13 amino acids. Germline V CDR1 and CDR2: MNHEY, SVGAGI. The CDR3 DNA reads TGTGCTAGACCCCCCTGTTGGAGATACGAGCAGTACTTC. Translation gives CARPPCWRYEQYF.

The V and J genes are TRBV30 and TRBJ2-7, with a possible D match to TRBD1 (6 bases). CDR3 length equals 16 residues. CDR1 and CDR2 (germline): GTSNPN, SVGIG (reference sequence). Trimming cost V 2 bases and J 1 base, with 18 bases left between them. The CDR3 here is CAWSPLSDSSSYEQYF. CDR3 DNA: TGTGCCTGGAGTCCACTTTCGGACAGTTCGTCCTACGAGCAGTACTTC.

The chain recombines TRBV27 with TRBJ1-5, with a weak D call TRBD1 (6 bases). Germline CDR1 reads MNHEY; CDR2 reads SMNVEV (reference sequence). V was shortened by 4 bases and J by 6 bases, with 16 bases between the two germline ends. There are 15 residues in the CDR3. The CDR3 coding sequence is TGTGCCAGCAGTTCCCGTACAGGGATGGTTCAGCCCCAGCATTTT. It yields the protein CASSSRTGMVQPQHF.